One sample yielded the 18 T cell receptor beta chains listed below, sequenced in a study of Tregs in tolerant kidney transplant recipients (dated by TCRdb to about 2019). Libraries were built with the immunoSEQ multiplex PCR assay. TCRdb retrieved this table from immuneACCESS and kept in-frame rearrangements only. Not all clones are present; in checked studies, unresolved V genes account for under half, and no reason is known for the remainder. For this sample there are tens of thousands of clones; 91% appear just once. Roughly 1.5% of the sample goes to the ten largest clones. The transplants used related donors along with nonmyeloablative bone marrow transplantation, and in the human trials mixed chimerism was transient. The sample consisted of CD4+ T cells from blood (PBMCs), taken 24 months after the transplant. These TCRs come from a human patient who received a combined kidney and bone marrow transplant. Some T cells seen after a transplant may have their origin in the graft donor.

The rearrangement uses TRBV10-3 and TRBJ2-5, with D perhaps TRBD2 (5 bases). Germline loops: CDR1 ENHRY, CDR2 SYGVKD. The CDR3 length is 12 residues. Trimming shortened V by 7 bases and J by 7 bases, and 13 bases separated the two germline ends. CDR3 DNA sequence: TGTGCCATCATGGGCCTGGCGGGGACCCAGTACTTC. Translation gives CAIMGLAGTQYF.

The V gene is TRBV7-9, the J gene TRBJ1-1; D ambiguous. The CDR3 totals 15 residues. CDR1 is SEHNR, CDR2 FQNEAQ, per germline (reference sequence). Trimming shortened V by 1 base and J by 1 base, and 10 bases separated the two germline ends. The chain's CDR3 is CASSLGSGSNTEAFF. The CDR3 bases are TGTGCCAGCAGCTTAGGTTCCGGTTCGAACACTGAAGCTTTCTTT.

V and J are TRBV10-3 and TRBJ2-5, with D possibly matching TRBD2 (7 bases). Germline CDR1 is ENHRY and CDR2 is SYGVKD. This CDR3 contains 14 residues. V was clipped by 4 bases and J by 4 bases, with 13 bases between them. The CDR3 sequence: CAISGERGGETQYF. The CDR3 nucleotides read TGTGCCATCAGTGGGGAAAGGGGGGGAGAGACCCAGTACTTC.

The chain has TRBV28 and TRBJ1-1; D is possibly TRBD1 (6 bases). Germline V gene data show CDR1 as MDHEN and CDR2 as SYDVKM. The V and J ends lost 5 bases and 0 bases respectively, with 13 bases between them. The CDR3 length is 15 residues. The CDR3: CASSPGDKLNTEAFF. CDR3 sequence (DNA): TGTGCCAGCAGTCCCGGGGACAAACTGAACACTGAAGCTTTCTTT.

The chain recombines TRBV27 with TRBJ2-5, with 7 bases matching TRBD2. J gave up 2 bases and V 7 bases, and 7 bases lay outside the gene matches. CDR1 is MNHEY, CDR2 SMNVEV, per germline (reference sequence). This CDR3 contains 14 residues. DNA of the CDR3: TGTGCCAGCATGCGAGCGGGGAGTCAAGAGACCCAGTACTTC. It codes for CASMRAGSQETQYF.

In this sample, this clone turned up once. The chain links TRBV7-2 to TRBJ2-7; 7 bases fit TRBD1. The CDR3 runs 13 residues. The V gene end was trimmed by 2 bases and the J gene end by 6 bases; junction bases not matched to a gene: 4. The V gene's germline CDR1 is SGHTA and CDR2 FQGNSA. The CDR3 DNA follows: TGTGCCAGCAGCTTAACAGGGGTTGTCGAGCAGTACTTC. It specifies CASSLTGVVEQYF.

This clone was seen only once. The chain is built from TRBV5-6 and TRBJ1-6, with D tentatively TRBD1 (6 bases). Trimming removed 0 bases at V and 6 bases at J, with 13 bases between. Germline V gene data show CDR1 as SGHDT and CDR2 as YYEEEE. The CDR3 extends over 16 amino acids. CDR3 DNA: TGTGCCAGCAGCTTGGCGGGGGGGCCGGGTAATTCACCCCTCCACTTT. This encodes CASSLAGGPGNSPLHF.

V and J are TRBV5-4 and TRBJ2-5; 7 bases are a match to TRBD2. The germline V gene encodes CDR1 SGHNT and CDR2 YYREEE (reference sequence). The CDR3 length is 15 residues. J was trimmed by 0 bases and V by 0 bases; bases with no gene match: 2. The CDR3 nucleotides are TGTGCCAGCAGCTTGGGACTAGCCAACCAAGAGACCCAGTACTTC. It encodes CASSLGLANQETQYF.

The chain joins TRBV11-3 to TRBJ2-7, with 8 bases aligning to TRBD2. Germline V CDR1 and CDR2: SGHNT, YENEEA. This CDR3 has 14 amino acids. Unmatched junction bases numbered 1, after V lost 3 bases and J lost 0 bases. The CDR3: CASSFSGDSYEQYF. The CDR3 DNA is TGTGCCAGCAGCTTTAGCGGGGACTCCTACGAGCAGTACTTC.

This chain uses TRBV6-8 with TRBJ2-2, with D possibly matching TRBD1 (6 bases). Trimming pared 4 bases from V and 5 bases from J, leaving 17 bases between. Germline V gene data show CDR1 as MNHGY and CDR2 as SAAAGT. This CDR3 region has 16 residues. The CDR3, as DNA: TGTGCCAGCAGTTTTTCAAGGACAGCCCGGACCGGGGAGCTGTTTTTT. Translated: CASSFSRTARTGELFF.

This clone was counted a few times. The V and J genes are TRBV7-3 and TRBJ2-1; D possibly corresponds to TRBD2 (5 bases). The CDR3 totals 13 residues. V was trimmed by 2 bases and J by 8 bases, leaving 10 bases between them. The germline V gene has CDR1 SGHTA and CDR2 FQGTGA. CDR3 sequence (DNA): TGTGCCAGCAGCTTATCGGGGTTGGATGAGCAGTTCTTC. Encoded protein: CASSLSGLDEQFF.

The rearrangement joins TRBV10-3 to TRBJ1-5; D is unclear. Germline V gene lookup returns CDR1 ENHRY and CDR2 SYGVKD. Trimming took off 3 bases at V and 3 bases at J, with 12 bases between the two ends. CDR3 length: 15 residues. In DNA form, the CDR3 reads TGTGCCATCAGTGAACCGGGTTCCTACAATCAGCCCCAGCATTTT. Translation: CAISEPGSYNQPQHF.

V is TRBV19 and J is TRBJ1-5, with a tentative D call TRBD1 (5 bases). The germline V gene encodes CDR1 LNHDA and CDR2 SQIVND (reference sequence). V was shortened by 6 bases and J by 3 bases, with 18 bases between the two germline ends. The CDR3 contains 16 residues. As DNA, the CDR3 is TGTGCCAGTAGCTATAGGGGTAGAACAGCCAATCAGCCCCAGCATTTT. It encodes CASSYRGRTANQPQHF.

The chain combines TRBV11-3 with TRBJ1-1; D remains ambiguous. Between the trimmed V and J ends, which lost 5 bases and 5 bases, there was a span of 18 bases. CDR1 is SGHNT, CDR2 YENEEA, per germline. The CDR3 covers 15 residues. CDR3 DNA: TGTGCCAGCAGCCGACCGCGGAGGGCTGGGACTGAAGCTTTCTTT. Its translation: CASSRPRRAGTEAFF. The entire variable domain, with the rest obtained from reference TRBV11-3 and TRBJ1-1, is as follows: EAGVVQSPRYKIIEKKQPVAFWCNPISGHNTLYWYLQNLGQGPELLIRYENEEAVDDSQLPKDRFSAERLKGVDSTLKIQPAELGDSAVYLCASSRPRRAGTEAFFGQGTRLTVV.

V and J are TRBV29-1 and TRBJ2-1; TRBD2 matches at 9 bases. The CDR3 is 14 residues long. Germline loops: CDR1 SQVTM, CDR2 ANQGSEA. Unmatched junction bases numbered 5, after V lost 5 bases and J lost 3 bases. For the CDR3, the DNA is TGCAGCGTTTCTAGCGGGACAATCTACAATGAGCAGTTCTTC. This translates into CSVSSGTIYNEQFF.

The J gene is TRBJ2-5, the V gene TRBV21-1; the D call in the table, TRBD2, was not verified against the DNA. TRBV21-1 is recorded as a pseudogene. CDR3 size: 15 residues. The CDR3 bases are TGTGCCAGCAGCTCCAGAGCGCTTACCCAAGAGACCCAGTACTTC. This sequence encodes CASSSRALTQETQYF.

This clone was seen a single time. The chain has TRBV4-1 and TRBJ2-7; D gene unclear. CDR1 MGHRA and CDR2 YSYEKL come from the germline V gene. Between the trimmed V and J ends, which lost 4 bases and 3 bases, there was a span of 16 bases. There are 15 residues in the CDR3. The CDR3 nucleotides read TGCGCCAGCAGCCTTTACACGCAGAGGAGCTACGAGCAGTACTTC. It specifies CASSLYTQRSYEQYF.

The genes are TRBV5-1 and TRBJ2-5; 7 nucleotides align to TRBD1. This CDR3 region has 15 residues. Germline-derived CDR1 and CDR2 are SGHRS and YFSETQ. Losses at the gene ends were 6 bases for V and 5 bases for J; bases not matched to a gene: 13. The CDR3 coding sequence is TGCGCCAGCAAATCCGGGACAGACTCGGGGGAGACCCAGTACTTC. This encodes CASKSGTDSGETQYF.